Each of the 26 T cell receptor beta chains below was sequenced from the same sample in a study of cytotoxic CD8 clonotypes in ibrutinib-treated CLL. Method: immunoSEQ multiplex PCR; TCRdb's copy keeps in-frame clones and lacks some. The sample includes about 140,000 clones, 75% to 85% of them seen just once. This specimen consisted of PBMCs, obtained after 36 months of ibrutinib treatment. Receptor source: a human donor with chronic lymphocytic leukemia.

The chain couples TRBV5-6 to TRBJ1-5, with 8 bases aligning to TRBD1. CDR1 and CDR2 (germline): SGHDT, YYEEEE. CDR3 size: 14 residues. The ends lost 4 bases at V and 6 bases at J; junction bases unmatched: 6. The CDR3 here is CASSQGALGQPQHF. The CDR3 DNA reads TGTGCCAGCAGCCAGGGGGCACTGGGTCAGCCCCAGCATTTT.

The chain is built from TRBV5-1 and TRBJ1-6; D is undetermined. Germline V gene lookup returns CDR1 SGHRS and CDR2 YFSETQ. The V gene lost 0 bases and the J gene lost 9 bases, with 10 bases spanning the gap. This CDR3 comprises 14 residues. The CDR3 DNA is TGCGCCAGCAGCTTGGAGGGTGGTGGTTCACCCCTCCACTTT. Its protein is CASSLEGGGSPLHF.

The CDR3 nucleotides are TGTGCCAGCAGTTCCGCCTCGACAGGAGCCTACGAGCAGTACTTC. Its translation: CASSSASTGAYEQYF. This sequence joins TRBV28 and TRBJ2-7; tentatively, D is TRBD1 (6 bases). V was clipped by 4 bases and J by 2 bases, with 15 bases between them. CDR1 and CDR2 (germline): MDHEN, SYDVKM. This CDR3 is built from 15 residues. The variable domain in full, completed from reference TRBV28 and TRBJ2-7, reads DVKVTQSSRYLVKRTGEKVFLECVQDMDHENMFWYRQDPGLGLRLIYFSYDVKMKEKGDIPEGYSVSREKKERFSLILESASTNQTSMYLCASSSASTGAYEQYFGPGTRLTVT.

Turning to this clone: This specimen includes other DNA sequences encoding the same CDR3. The chain joins TRBV9 to TRBJ2-3; D ambiguous. The CDR3 loop spans 12 amino acids. Per the germline V gene, CDR1 is SGDLS and CDR2 is YYNGEE. Deletions cut 3 bases from V and 3 bases from J, with 5 bases between. The CDR3 DNA sequence: TGTGCCAGCAGCGCCAATACAGATACGCAGTATTTT. Translated: CASSANTDTQYF.

The chain combines TRBV18 with TRBJ1-2; D gene ambiguous. The CDR3 extends over 11 amino acids. Germline V gene data show CDR1 as KGHSH and CDR2 as LQKENI. Trimming cost V 6 bases and J 5 bases, with 7 bases left between them. As DNA, the CDR3 is TGTGCCAGCTCCGTAGATTATGGCTACACCTTC. Translating it yields CASSVDYGYTF.

The gene calls are TRBV2 and TRBJ1-3, with 7 bases aligning to TRBD1. J was trimmed by 0 bases and V by 5 bases; bases with no gene match: 10. Germline V CDR1 and CDR2: SNHLY, FYNNEI. The CDR3 totals 17 residues. The CDR3 spells CASSPAGTATSGNTIYF. Written as DNA, the CDR3 is TGTGCCAGCAGTCCTGCCGGGACAGCAACCTCTGGAAACACCATATATTTT.

This chain uses TRBV13 with TRBJ2-1; the D gene could be TRBD1 or TRBD2 (5 bases each). The germline V and J ends were trimmed by 2 bases and 0 bases, with 26 bases remaining between them. Germline-derived CDR1 and CDR2 are PRHDT and FYEKMQ (reference sequence). The CDR3 covers 21 residues. CDR3 region: CASSLLRGASRGESSYNEQFF. CDR3 DNA: TGTGCCAGCAGCTTACTCCGTGGGGCTAGCCGTGGGGAAAGCTCCTACAATGAGCAGTTCTTC.

The CDR3, as DNA: TGCGCAATCAAAACAGGGTTTGTAGCCGGGGAGCTGTTTTTT. Its protein product is CAIKTGFVAGELFF. The chain joins TRBV10-2 to TRBJ2-2; D perhaps matches TRBD1 (6 bases). The CDR3 sequence is 14 residues long. Germline-derived CDR1 and CDR2 are WSHSY and SAAADI.

A remark on this clone: This specimen includes other DNA sequences encoding the same CDR3. This chain joins TRBV7-3 and TRBJ1-1, with a tentative D call TRBD1 (5 bases). Germline V gene sequence: CDR1 SGHTA, CDR2 FQGTGA. The CDR3 loop spans 13 amino acids. Deletions cut 4 bases from V and 1 base from J, with 7 bases between. CDR3 loop: CASSSTGNTEAFF. As DNA, the CDR3 is TGTGCCAGCAGCTCAACAGGGAACACTGAAGCTTTCTTT. Filled out from reference TRBV7-3 and TRBJ1-1, the complete variable domain reads GAGVSQTPSNKVTEKGKYVELRCDPISGHTALYWYRQSLGQGPEFLIYFQGTGAADDSGLPNDRFFAVRPEGSVSTLKIQRTERGDSAVYLCASSSTGNTEAFFGQGTRLTVV.

V gene TRBV5-4 combines with J gene TRBJ1-5; D is perhaps TRBD1 (5 bases). Germline V gene lookup returns CDR1 SGHNT and CDR2 YYREEE (reference sequence). Trimming shortened V by 1 base and J by 4 bases, and 9 bases separated the two germline ends. The CDR3 runs 14 residues. CDR3 loop: CASSLQGPNQPQHF. The DNA for the CDR3 is TGTGCCAGCAGCTTGCAGGGCCCGAATCAGCCCCAGCATTTT.

The chain recombines TRBV21-1 with TRBJ2-7; no DNA check was done on the table's D call, TRBD1. TRBV21-1 is recorded as a pseudogene. The CDR3 is 14 residues long. The CDR3 DNA follows: TGTGCCAGCAGCAAAGGACCGGGACAGATTTATCAGTACTTC. Protein sequence: CASSKGPGQIYQYF.

This clone was seen only a few times. The chain carries TRBV6-4 and TRBJ1-5; D is unresolved. This CDR3 has 14 amino acids. V was clipped by 8 bases and J by 0 bases, with 11 bases between them. Germline CDR1 MRHNA, CDR2 SNTAGT. This CDR3 reads CASVPRDSNQPQHF. Written as DNA, the CDR3 is TGTGCCAGCGTACCAAGGGATAGCAATCAGCCCCAGCATTTT.

The chain is built from TRBV10-3 and TRBJ2-7; 8 nucleotides agree with TRBD1. Germline lookup yields CDR1 ENHRY and CDR2 SYGVKD. The CDR3 has 14 residues. V lost 6 bases and J lost 3; bases outside the gene matches: 7. CDR3 sequence reads: CAIREGQVNYEQYF. CDR3 sequence (DNA): TGTGCCATCAGGGAGGGACAGGTGAACTACGAGCAGTACTTC.

The gene calls are TRBV10-2 and TRBJ1-3; D call uncertain. Trimming cost V 6 bases and J 0 bases, with 15 bases left between them. The germline V gene encodes CDR1 WSHSY and CDR2 SAAADI. The CDR3 runs 16 residues. The chain's CDR3 is CASRLDPLSSGNTIYF. CDR3 nucleotide sequence: TGCGCCAGCAGACTGGACCCCTTATCCTCTGGAAACACCATATATTTT.

This chain links TRBV5-4 with TRBJ1-5; TRBD1 might be the D (5 bases). The germline CDR1 and CDR2 sequences are SGHNT and YYREEE (reference sequence). Trimming removed 0 bases at V and 5 bases at J, with 12 bases between. There are 15 residues in the CDR3. CDR3 sequence: CASSLEPGWDQPQHF. The CDR3 DNA sequence: TGTGCCAGCAGCTTGGAGCCAGGGTGGGATCAGCCCCAGCATTTT. Based on the CDR3 plus reference TRBV5-4 and TRBJ1-5, the full variable domain is ETGVTQSPTHLIKTRGQQVTLRCSSQSGHNTVSWYQQALGQGPQFIFQYYREEENGRGNFPPRFSGLQFPNYSSELNVNALELDDSALYLCASSLEPGWDQPQHFGDGTRLSIL.

The J gene is TRBJ2-2, the V gene TRBV18; no clear D gene. The CDR3 sequence is 15 residues long. V dropped 2 bases and J dropped 4 bases, with 11 bases sitting between them. The germline V gene encodes CDR1 KGHSH and CDR2 LQKENI. Here the CDR3 reads CASSPLGQSTGELFF. The CDR3 DNA follows: TGTGCCAGCTCACCATTGGGCCAGAGCACCGGGGAGCTGTTTTTT.

CDR3 in DNA: TGTGCCAGCAGTGCTGACAGGGCAACAGATACGCAGTATTTT. Protein product: CASSADRATDTQYF. V and J are TRBV25-1 and TRBJ2-3; TRBD1 matches at 7 bases. CDR3 length equals 14 residues. Germline lookup yields CDR1 MGHDK and CDR2 SYGVNS. After removal of 4 bases from V and 3 bases from J, the junction contained 4 bases not matched to a gene.

V is TRBV7-9 and J is TRBJ1-2; a possible D gene is TRBD1 (6 bases). This CDR3 spans 14 amino acids. The V end lost 2 bases, the J end lost 8 bases, and 15 bases lay between the germline ends. Looked up from germline, CDR1 is SEHNR and CDR2 is FQNEAQ (reference sequence). CDR3 sequence: CASSLSGAQGGYTF. Here the CDR3 DNA reads TGTGCCAGCAGCTTATCGGGGGCGCAGGGCGGCTACACCTTC.

This chain links TRBV29-1 with TRBJ2-7, with D maybe TRBD2 (5 bases). The CDR3 length is 14 residues. Looked up from germline, CDR1 is SQVTM and CDR2 is ANQGSEA. The V and J ends lost 3 bases and 6 bases respectively, with 18 bases between them. Written as DNA, the CDR3 is TGCAGCGTTGAGTGGATGGGTCGGAGGCGCGAGCAGTACTTC. Translated: CSVEWMGRRREQYF.

Only one count was recorded for this clone. V gene TRBV15 combines with J gene TRBJ1-6; D possibly corresponds to TRBD1 (5 bases). This CDR3 comprises 15 residues. The V end lost 6 bases, the J end lost 6 bases, and 15 bases lay between the germline ends. From germline, CDR1 is LNHNV and CDR2 YYDKDF (reference sequence). The CDR3 spells CATSAMGVGNSPLHF. The CDR3 bases are TGTGCCACCAGTGCGATGGGGGTGGGTAATTCACCCCTCCACTTT.

V and J are TRBV29-1 and TRBJ2-1; 14 bases match TRBD2. J gave up 4 bases and V 6 bases, and 8 bases lay outside the gene matches. The germline V gene encodes CDR1 SQVTM and CDR2 ANQGSEA. The CDR3 covers 16 residues. The DNA for the CDR3 is TGCAGCGTCCCCGGGACTAGCGGGGGATTTTACAATGAGCAGTTCTTC. This gives the protein CSVPGTSGGFYNEQFF.

V usage is TRBV11-2 and J usage is TRBJ2-7; no clear D. V lost 1 base and J lost 3, with 7 bases in between. The CDR3 is made up of 13 amino acids. Germline V gene sequence: CDR1 SGHAT, CDR2 FQNNGV. The CDR3 reads CASSLGGIYEQYF. CDR3 coding DNA: TGTGCCAGCAGCTTAGGTGGTATCTACGAGCAGTACTTC.

The chain is built from TRBV2 and TRBJ2-7, with a possible D match to TRBD1 (6 bases). Trimming left V 8 bases short and J 1 base short, with 12 bases between. The length of the CDR3 is 13 residues. Germline V gene lookup returns CDR1 SNHLY and CDR2 FYNNEI. This chain's CDR3 is CASVPGASYEQYF. Here the CDR3 DNA reads TGTGCCAGCGTCCCAGGGGCTTCCTACGAGCAGTACTTC.

J is TRBJ1-1 and V is TRBV5-1, with 9 bases aligning to TRBD1. CDR1 and CDR2 from the germline V gene are SGHRS and YFSETQ. The ends lost 0 bases at V and 4 bases at J; junction bases unmatched: 4. The CDR3 is made up of 15 amino acids. The CDR3 sequence: CASSLAGTGLTEAFF. The CDR3 DNA is TGCGCCAGCAGCTTGGCCGGGACAGGGCTCACTGAAGCTTTCTTT.

The rearrangement uses TRBV15 and TRBJ1-2; tentative D call: TRBD1 (5 bases). Between the trimmed V and J ends, which lost 5 bases and 5 bases, there was a span of 15 bases. Germline V gene lookup returns CDR1 LNHNV and CDR2 YYDKDF (reference sequence). The CDR3 extends over 14 amino acids. The CDR3 sequence is CATSVDRLSYGYTF. The CDR3 DNA is TGTGCCACCAGCGTCGACAGACTGTCTTATGGCTACACCTTC.

The chain links TRBV7-3 to TRBJ2-1; D ambiguous. Deletions cut 2 bases from V and 5 bases from J, with 4 bases between. This CDR3 is built from 12 residues. Per germline, CDR1 SGHTA and CDR2 FQGTGA. The CDR3 region has the DNA TGTGCCAGCAGCTTAGTCAACAATGAGCAGTTCTTC. Encoded protein: CASSLVNNEQFF.